This T cell receptor (beta chain) was identified in a study of neurological immune-mediated disorders. TCRdb reanalysed the 5' RACE reads using MiXCR and keeps one entry per CDR3 protein. The sample holds 84,000 or so distinct CDR3 sequences; under 4.5% are singletons and the top ten take 5.7%. The time point: longitudinal time-point 3. The CDR3 runs 12 residues. Per germline, CDR1 KGHSH and CDR2 LQKENI. With 2 bases removed from V and 6 bases from J, the gap between germline ends came to 8 bases. This clonotype appeared many times. This TCR came from a woman aged 60-75 years with multiple sclerosis. The sequenced material came from PBMCs. This chain connects TRBV18 to TRBJ2-7; the D is unclear. CDR3 nucleotide sequence: TGTGCCAGCTCACCATCACGCTCCGAGCAGTACTTC. Encoded protein: CASSPSRSEQYF.